This is a list of T cell receptor beta chains from one sample in a study of T cell repertoires in cytomegalovirus infection. These receptors have no known antigen. TCRdb reanalysed the reads using MiXCR and keeps one entry per CDR3 protein. Of some 270,000 distinct CDR3 sequences in the sample, 20% to 25% were seen once. Here the sequenced sample was cultured PBMCs, taken from culture after CMV antigen stimulation. The source of these receptors is a human donor in good health (CMV status not recorded). Some clones in this sample may be carry-over from other donors' samples. The CDR3 runs from the conserved cysteine through the conserved F or W. Each record gives: J gene, V gene, CDR3 protein.

J gene: TRBJ1-1; V gene: TRBV4-1; CDR3 protein: CASSEQGWDTEAFF
J gene: TRBJ2-5; V gene: TRBV7-2; CDR3 protein: CASSPQAGGLETQYF
J gene: TRBJ2-1; V gene: TRBV28; CDR3 protein: CASSFRTRSEQFF
J gene: TRBJ1-2; V gene: TRBV4-1; CDR3 protein: CASSQPGQVANYGYTF
J gene: TRBJ2-3; V gene: TRBV7-6; CDR3 protein: CASSKYQGLSDTQYF
J gene: TRBJ2-5; V gene: TRBV24-1; CDR3 protein: CATSDLTGGETQYF
J gene: TRBJ1-2; V gene: TRBV11-2; CDR3 protein: CASSRDRGEGYTF
J gene: TRBJ2-7; V gene: TRBV12-3/TRBV12-4; CDR3 protein: CASSFRDSAYEQYF
J gene: TRBJ1-6; V gene: TRBV2; CDR3 protein: CASSETGNNSPLHF
J gene: TRBJ1-5; V gene: TRBV25-1; CDR3 protein: CASSEYDVPQHF
J gene: TRBJ2-5; V gene: TRBV29-1; CDR3 protein: CSVVGGRLAGETQYF
J gene: TRBJ1-2; V gene: TRBV28; CDR3 protein: CASRGQGGFRGYTF
J gene: TRBJ2-3; V gene: TRBV7-9; CDR3 protein: CASSPAGGLNTQYF
J gene: TRBJ2-1; V gene: TRBV10-3; CDR3 protein: CAIGGTDFPNEQFF
J gene: TRBJ1-6; V gene: TRBV28; CDR3 protein: CASRSGQLASPLHF
J gene: TRBJ2-4; V gene: TRBV7-2; CDR3 protein: CASSLRIGWSGNIQYF
J gene: TRBJ2-5; V gene: TRBV7-3; CDR3 protein: CASSELAGVSETQYF
J gene: TRBJ1-5; V gene: TRBV12-3/TRBV12-4; CDR3 protein: CASSFGKADQPQHF
J gene: TRBJ2-3; V gene: TRBV7-3; CDR3 protein: CASSPSGTSGTDTQYF
J gene: TRBJ1-3; V gene: TRBV7-6; CDR3 protein: CASSLARTRNTIYF
J gene: TRBJ2-1; V gene: TRBV18; CDR3 protein: CASSPPQGAPSHNEQFF
J gene: TRBJ2-5; V gene: TRBV7-9; CDR3 protein: CASSLALSLAGRETQYF
J gene: TRBJ2-1; V gene: TRBV5-4; CDR3 protein: CASSGRGNEQFF
J gene: TRBJ2-3; V gene: TRBV7-9; CDR3 protein: CASSFPTSSATDTQYF
J gene: TRBJ2-1; V gene: TRBV7-2; CDR3 protein: CASKRSNEQFF
J gene: TRBJ1-2; V gene: TRBV27; CDR3 protein: CASRGTHYGYTF
J gene: TRBJ2-1; V gene: TRBV7-3; CDR3 protein: CASAPGPGAYNEQFF
J gene: TRBJ2-1; V gene: TRBV19; CDR3 protein: CASSIGLAGGEQFF
J gene: TRBJ2-6; V gene: TRBV7-2; CDR3 protein: CASSLWIGDSSGANVLTF
J gene: TRBJ2-3; V gene: TRBV28; CDR3 protein: CASSLQPLGTDTQYF
J gene: TRBJ1-3; V gene: TRBV28; CDR3 protein: CASSRGVGSGNTIYF
J gene: TRBJ2-5; V gene: TRBV5-1; CDR3 protein: CASSVATGEETQYF
J gene: TRBJ1-1; V gene: TRBV14; CDR3 protein: CASSRVTGTEAFF
J gene: TRBJ2-2; V gene: TRBV20-1; CDR3 protein: CSAKTDRGLVSAGELFF
J gene: TRBJ2-3; V gene: TRBV19; CDR3 protein: CASSRDSTDTQYF
J gene: TRBJ2-5; V gene: TRBV6-6; CDR3 protein: CASSSSAGQETQYF
J gene: TRBJ1-1; V gene: TRBV12-3/TRBV12-4; CDR3 protein: CASSWGIGTEAFF
J gene: TRBJ1-2; V gene: TRBV11-2; CDR3 protein: CASSFRQDGYTF
J gene: TRBJ2-7; V gene: TRBV6-5; CDR3 protein: CASSYSAKGIYEQYF
J gene: TRBJ2-5; V gene: TRBV28; CDR3 protein: CASTSPVGYETQYF
J gene: TRBJ1-2; V gene: TRBV7-6; CDR3 protein: CASSLDRADYGYTF
J gene: TRBJ2-1; V gene: TRBV19; CDR3 protein: CASSIDLAGLIGEQFF
J gene: TRBJ1-5; V gene: TRBV7-2; CDR3 protein: CASSLDGLPQHF
J gene: TRBJ2-2; V gene: TRBV5-6; CDR3 protein: CASSRPGEAGFTGELFF
J gene: TRBJ1-2; V gene: TRBV19; CDR3 protein: CAGPTGLAYGYTF
J gene: TRBJ1-2; V gene: TRBV5-1; CDR3 protein: CASSVKTGVVGYTF
J gene: TRBJ2-1; V gene: TRBV7-2; CDR3 protein: CASSLAPSGFHEQFF
J gene: TRBJ2-1; V gene: TRBV7-2; CDR3 protein: CASSFSESSYNEQFF
J gene: TRBJ2-6; V gene: TRBV7-4; CDR3 protein: CASSFTAGANVLTF
J gene: TRBJ2-7; V gene: TRBV12-5; CDR3 protein: CASGSFFEAGRSYEQYF
J gene: TRBJ2-7; V gene: TRBV7-3; CDR3 protein: CASSFTPGPSYEQYF
J gene: TRBJ2-2; V gene: TRBV6-6; CDR3 protein: CASTLSGRGTGELFF
J gene: TRBJ2-3; V gene: TRBV6-1; CDR3 protein: CASSVSGTNTDTQYF
J gene: TRBJ1-6; V gene: TRBV5-1; CDR3 protein: CASRQGANNSPLHF